The following is a TCR beta chain sequence with its context. The CDR3 totals 19 residues. V dropped 5 bases and J dropped 4; count of bases not matched to a gene: 17. The germline V gene has CDR1 MNHEY and CDR2 SMNVEV (reference sequence). The record originates from a study of blood T cell repertoires in COVID-19. Study in general: Acute-phase and convalescent COVID-19 samples originated in the United States, Italy and Spain.

Sequencing was performed with immunoSEQ multiplex PCR; in TCRdb, only in-frame clones are kept and a portion is missing. Among 180,000 or so clones listed, about 85% were seen once. The specimen sequenced was peripheral blood. The TCR originated in a man younger than 35 with acute or convalescent COVID-19. The rearrangement uses TRBV27 and TRBJ2-2; 9 bases align to TRBD2. CDR3 DNA sequence: TGTGCCAGCAGTCCCTACGGGCGGGGGGGCGGTCGTATCACCGGGGAGCTGTTTTTT. Amino acids: CASSPYGRGGGRITGELFF.